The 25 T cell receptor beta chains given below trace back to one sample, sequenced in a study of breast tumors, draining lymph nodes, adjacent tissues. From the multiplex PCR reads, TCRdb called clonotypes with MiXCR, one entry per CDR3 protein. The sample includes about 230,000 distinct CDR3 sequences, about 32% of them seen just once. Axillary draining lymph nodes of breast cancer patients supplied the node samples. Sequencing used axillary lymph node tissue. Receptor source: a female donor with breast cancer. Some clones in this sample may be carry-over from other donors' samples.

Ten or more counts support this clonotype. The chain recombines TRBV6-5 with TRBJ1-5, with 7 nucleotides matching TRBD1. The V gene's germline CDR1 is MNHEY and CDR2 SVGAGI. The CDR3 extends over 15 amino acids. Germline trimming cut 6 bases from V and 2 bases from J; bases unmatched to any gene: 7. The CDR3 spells CASRRQGLGNQPQHF. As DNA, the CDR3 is TGTGCCAGCAGAAGACAGGGTTTAGGCAATCAGCCCCAGCATTTT.

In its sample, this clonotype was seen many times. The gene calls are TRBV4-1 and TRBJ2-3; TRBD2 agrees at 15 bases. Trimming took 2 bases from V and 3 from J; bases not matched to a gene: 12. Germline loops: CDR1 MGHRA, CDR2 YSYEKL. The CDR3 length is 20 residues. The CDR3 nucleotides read TGCGCCAGCAGCCAACCGGGACTAGCGGGAGGTTCGGGTAGGACAGATACGCAGTATTTT. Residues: CASSQPGLAGGSGRTDTQYF.

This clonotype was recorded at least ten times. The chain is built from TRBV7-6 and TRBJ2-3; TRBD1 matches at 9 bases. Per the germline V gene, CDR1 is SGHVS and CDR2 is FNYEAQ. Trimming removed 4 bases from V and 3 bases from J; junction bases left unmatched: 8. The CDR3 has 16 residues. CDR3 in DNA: TGTGCCAGCAGCTCAACGGGACAGGGTAGAACAGATACGCAGTATTTT. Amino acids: CASSSTGQGRTDTQYF.

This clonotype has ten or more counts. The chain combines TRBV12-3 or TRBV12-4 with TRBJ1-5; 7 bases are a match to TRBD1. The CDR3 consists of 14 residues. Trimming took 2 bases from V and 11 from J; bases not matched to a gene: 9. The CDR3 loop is CASSLTGTVMTQHF. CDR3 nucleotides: TGTGCCAGCAGTTTAACGGGGACAGTCATGACCCAGCATTTT.

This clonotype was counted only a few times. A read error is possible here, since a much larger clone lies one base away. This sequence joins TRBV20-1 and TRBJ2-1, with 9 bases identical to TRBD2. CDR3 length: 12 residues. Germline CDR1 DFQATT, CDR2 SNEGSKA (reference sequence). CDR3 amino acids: CSARGTSNEPFF. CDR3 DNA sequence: TGCAGTGCTAGGGGGACTAGCAATGAGCCGTTCTTC.

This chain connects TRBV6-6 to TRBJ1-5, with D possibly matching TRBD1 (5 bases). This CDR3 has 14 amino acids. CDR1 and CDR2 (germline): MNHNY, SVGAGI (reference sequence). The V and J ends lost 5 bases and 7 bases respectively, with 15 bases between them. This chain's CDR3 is CASSQTRGSQPQHF. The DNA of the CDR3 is TGTGCCAGCAGTCAGACTAGGGGAAGCCAGCCCCAGCATTTT.

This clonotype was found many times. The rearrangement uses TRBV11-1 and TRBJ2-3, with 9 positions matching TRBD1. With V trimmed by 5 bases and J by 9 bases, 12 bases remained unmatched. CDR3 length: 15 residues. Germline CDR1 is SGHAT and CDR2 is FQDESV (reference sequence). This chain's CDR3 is CASSPQGAASGTQYF. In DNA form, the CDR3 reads TGTGCCAGCAGCCCACAGGGGGCCGCTAGCGGAACGCAGTATTTT.

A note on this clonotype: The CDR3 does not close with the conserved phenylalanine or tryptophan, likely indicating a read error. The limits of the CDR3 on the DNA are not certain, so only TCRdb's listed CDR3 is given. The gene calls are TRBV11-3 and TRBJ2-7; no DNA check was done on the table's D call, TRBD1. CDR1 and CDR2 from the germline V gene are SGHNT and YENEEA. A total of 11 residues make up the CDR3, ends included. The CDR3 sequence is CASRYRGEQCL.

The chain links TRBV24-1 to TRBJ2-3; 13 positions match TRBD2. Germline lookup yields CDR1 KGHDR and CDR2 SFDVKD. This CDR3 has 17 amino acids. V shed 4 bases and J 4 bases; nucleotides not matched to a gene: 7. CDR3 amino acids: CATSDPRLAGGPDTQYF. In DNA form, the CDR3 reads TGTGCCACCAGTGACCCTCGACTAGCGGGAGGACCAGATACGCAGTATTTT.

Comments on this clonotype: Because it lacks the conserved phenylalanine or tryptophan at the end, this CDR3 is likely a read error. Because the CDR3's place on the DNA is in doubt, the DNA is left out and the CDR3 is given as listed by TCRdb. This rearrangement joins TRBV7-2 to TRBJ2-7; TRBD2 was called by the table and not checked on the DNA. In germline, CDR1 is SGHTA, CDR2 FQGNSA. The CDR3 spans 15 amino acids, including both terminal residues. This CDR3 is CASSVTSGRTHEQHC.

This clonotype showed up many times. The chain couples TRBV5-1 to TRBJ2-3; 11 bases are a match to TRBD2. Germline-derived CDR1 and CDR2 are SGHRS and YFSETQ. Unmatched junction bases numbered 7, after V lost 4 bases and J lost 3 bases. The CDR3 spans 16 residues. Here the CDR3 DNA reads TGCGCCAGCAGCCCCACTAGCGGGAGTAGAACAGATACGCAGTATTTT. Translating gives CASSPTSGSRTDTQYF.

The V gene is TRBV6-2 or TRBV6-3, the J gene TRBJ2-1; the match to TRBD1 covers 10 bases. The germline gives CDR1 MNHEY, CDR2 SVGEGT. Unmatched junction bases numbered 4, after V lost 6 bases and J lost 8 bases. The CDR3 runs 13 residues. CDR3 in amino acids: CASSPGQGDEQFF. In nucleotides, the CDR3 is TGTGCCAGCAGCCCTGGACAGGGGGATGAGCAGTTCTTC.

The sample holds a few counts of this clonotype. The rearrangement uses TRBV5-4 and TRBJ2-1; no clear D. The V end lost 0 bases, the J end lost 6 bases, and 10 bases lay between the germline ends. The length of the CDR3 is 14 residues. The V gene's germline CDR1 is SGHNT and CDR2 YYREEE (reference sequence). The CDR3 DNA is TGTGCCAGCAGCTTGGCCGCGGCTAGCAATGAGCAGTTCTTC. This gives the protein CASSLAAASNEQFF.

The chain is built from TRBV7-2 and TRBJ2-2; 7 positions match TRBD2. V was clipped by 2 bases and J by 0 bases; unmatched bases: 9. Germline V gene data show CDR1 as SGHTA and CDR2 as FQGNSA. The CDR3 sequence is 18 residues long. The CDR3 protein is CASSLIVGGWPNTGELFF. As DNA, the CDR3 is TGTGCCAGCAGCTTAATAGTGGGAGGGTGGCCGAACACCGGGGAGCTGTTTTTT. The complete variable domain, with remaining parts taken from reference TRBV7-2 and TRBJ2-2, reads GAGVSQSPSNKVTEKGKDVELRCDPISGHTALYWYRQSLGQGLEFLIYFQGNSAPDKSGLPSDRFSAERTGGSVSTLTIQRTQQEDSAVYLCASSLIVGGWPNTGELFFGEGSRLTVL.

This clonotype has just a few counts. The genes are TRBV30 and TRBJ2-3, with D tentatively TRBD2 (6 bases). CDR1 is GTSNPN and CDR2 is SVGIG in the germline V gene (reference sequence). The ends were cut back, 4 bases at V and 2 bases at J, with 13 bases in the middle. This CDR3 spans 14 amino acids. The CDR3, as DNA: TGTGCCTGGAAGTGGCGGGGCTACACAGATACGCAGTATTTT. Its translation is CAWKWRGYTDTQYF. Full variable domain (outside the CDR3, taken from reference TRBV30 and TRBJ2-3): SQTIHQWPATLVQPVGSPLSLECTVEGTSNPNLYWYRQAAGRGLQLLFYSVGIGQISSEVPQNLSASRPQDRQFILSSKKLLLSDSGFYLCAWKWRGYTDTQYFGPGTRLTVL.

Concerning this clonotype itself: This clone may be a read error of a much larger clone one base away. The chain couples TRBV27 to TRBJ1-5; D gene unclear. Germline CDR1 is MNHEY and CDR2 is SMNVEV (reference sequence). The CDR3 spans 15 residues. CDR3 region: CVSSLFRGGHQPQHF. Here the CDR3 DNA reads TGTGTCAGCAGTTTATTTCGTGGAGGACATCAGCCCCAGCATTTT.

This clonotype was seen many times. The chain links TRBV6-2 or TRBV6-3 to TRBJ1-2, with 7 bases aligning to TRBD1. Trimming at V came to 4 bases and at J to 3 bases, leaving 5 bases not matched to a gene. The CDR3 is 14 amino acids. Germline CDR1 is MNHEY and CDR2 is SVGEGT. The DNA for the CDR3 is TGTGCCAGCAGTTCACCGGACAGGTACTATGGCTACACCTTC. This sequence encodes CASSSPDRYYGYTF.

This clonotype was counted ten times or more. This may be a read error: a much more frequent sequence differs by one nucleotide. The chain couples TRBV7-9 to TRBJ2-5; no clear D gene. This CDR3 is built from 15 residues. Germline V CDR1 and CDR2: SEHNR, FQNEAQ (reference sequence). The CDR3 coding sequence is TGTGCCAGCAGCCGTCTAGTTGATGAATCAGAGACCCAGCACTTC. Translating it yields CASSRLVDESETQHF.

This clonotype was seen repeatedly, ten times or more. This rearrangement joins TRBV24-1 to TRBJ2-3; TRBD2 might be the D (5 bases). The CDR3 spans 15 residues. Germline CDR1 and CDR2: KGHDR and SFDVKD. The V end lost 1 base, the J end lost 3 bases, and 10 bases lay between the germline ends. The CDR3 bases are TGTGCCACCAGTGATTTAATGGGAGCAACAGATACGCAGTATTTT. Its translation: CATSDLMGATDTQYF.

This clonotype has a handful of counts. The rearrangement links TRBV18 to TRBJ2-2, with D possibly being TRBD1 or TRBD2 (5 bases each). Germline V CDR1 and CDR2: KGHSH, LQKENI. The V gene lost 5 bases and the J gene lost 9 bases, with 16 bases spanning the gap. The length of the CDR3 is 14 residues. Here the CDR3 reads CASSTGTDERELFF. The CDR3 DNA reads TGTGCCAGCTCAACCGGGACCGATGAGCGGGAGCTGTTTTTT.

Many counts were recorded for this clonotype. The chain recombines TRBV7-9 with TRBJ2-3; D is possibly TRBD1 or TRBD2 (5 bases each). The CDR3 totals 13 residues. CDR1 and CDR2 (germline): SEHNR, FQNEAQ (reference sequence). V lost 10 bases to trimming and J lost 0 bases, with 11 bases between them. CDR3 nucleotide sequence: TGTGCCATCCCTTGGGGGAGCACAGATACGCAGTATTTT. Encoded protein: CAIPWGSTDTQYF.

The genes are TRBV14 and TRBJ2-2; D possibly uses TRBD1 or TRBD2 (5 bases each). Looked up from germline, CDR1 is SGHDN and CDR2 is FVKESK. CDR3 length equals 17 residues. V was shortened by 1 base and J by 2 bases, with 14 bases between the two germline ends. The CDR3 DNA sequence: TGTGCCAGCAGCCAAGCCCGGGGCCCTGGAAACACCGGGGAGCTGTTTTTT. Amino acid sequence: CASSQARGPGNTGELFF.

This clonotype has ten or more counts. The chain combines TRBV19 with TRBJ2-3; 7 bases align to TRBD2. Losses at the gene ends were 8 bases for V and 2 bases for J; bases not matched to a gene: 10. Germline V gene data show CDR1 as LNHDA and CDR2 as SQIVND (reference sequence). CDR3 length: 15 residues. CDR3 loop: CASSSMGGNTDTQYF. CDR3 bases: TGTGCCAGTTCCTCAATGGGGGGGAACACAGATACGCAGTATTTT.

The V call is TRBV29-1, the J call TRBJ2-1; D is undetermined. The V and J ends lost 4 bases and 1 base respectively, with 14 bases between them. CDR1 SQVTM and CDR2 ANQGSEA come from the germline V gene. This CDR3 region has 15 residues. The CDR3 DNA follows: TGCAGCGTTGGGATTGGCGGAAGATCCTACAATGAGCAGTTCTTC. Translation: CSVGIGGRSYNEQFF.

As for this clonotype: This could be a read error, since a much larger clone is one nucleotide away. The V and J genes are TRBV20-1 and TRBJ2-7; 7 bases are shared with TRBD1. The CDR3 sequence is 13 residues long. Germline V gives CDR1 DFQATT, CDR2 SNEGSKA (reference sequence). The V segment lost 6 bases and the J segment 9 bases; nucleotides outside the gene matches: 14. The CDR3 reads CSAPRGSADAQYF. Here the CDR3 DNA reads TGCAGTGCCCCCAGGGGGAGTGCCGACGCGCAGTACTTC.